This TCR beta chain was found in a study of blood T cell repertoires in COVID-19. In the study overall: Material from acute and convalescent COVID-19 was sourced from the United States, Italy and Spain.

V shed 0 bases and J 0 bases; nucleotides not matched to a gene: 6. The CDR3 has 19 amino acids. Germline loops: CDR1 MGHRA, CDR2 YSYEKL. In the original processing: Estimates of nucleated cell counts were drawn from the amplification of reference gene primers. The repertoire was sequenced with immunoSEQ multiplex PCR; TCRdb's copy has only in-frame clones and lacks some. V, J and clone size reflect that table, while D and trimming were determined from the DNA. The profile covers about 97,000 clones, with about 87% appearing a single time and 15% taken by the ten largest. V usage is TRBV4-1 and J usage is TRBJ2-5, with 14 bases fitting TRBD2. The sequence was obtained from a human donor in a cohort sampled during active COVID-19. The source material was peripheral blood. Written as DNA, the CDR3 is TGCGCCAGCAGCCAAGATAGACTAGCGGGAGGGACGTACCAAGAGACCCAGTACTTC. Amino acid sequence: CASSQDRLAGGTYQETQYF.